This entry features one T cell receptor beta chain sequence. What it binds is not known. The data belong to a study of T cells after posttransplantation cyclophosphamide. V lost 7 bases, J lost 0 bases, and 7 bases lay in between. The CDR3 runs 14 residues. Germline V CDR1 and CDR2: MNHEY, SVGAGI. Busulfan-fludarabine conditioning, marrow transplant, and cyclophosphamide on days +3 and +4 were administered. General study points: Later post-transplant blood repertoires were often dominated by donor CD8+ memory clones. TRB overlap between skin or GI tissue T cells and blood was limited. After PTCy, TRB diversity resembled that of CNI/methotrexate controls.

Measured with immunoSEQ multiplex PCR; TCRdb has only the in-frame clones, and not every one. The sample lists some 8,500 clones; more than 75% were seen once. This chain connects TRBV6-5 to TRBJ2-6; D call uncertain. The material sequenced was PBMCs, taken after allogeneic stem cell transplant with posttransplant cyclophosphamide. The clonotype originates from a female patient aged 40 to 50 who received an allogeneic stem cell transplant from an unrelated donor, was CMV-positive, and had no GVHD. These T cells may partly come from the graft donor. The CDR3 sequence: CASIPYSGANVLTF. As DNA, the CDR3 is TGTGCCAGCATCCCGTACTCTGGGGCCAACGTCCTGACTTTC.